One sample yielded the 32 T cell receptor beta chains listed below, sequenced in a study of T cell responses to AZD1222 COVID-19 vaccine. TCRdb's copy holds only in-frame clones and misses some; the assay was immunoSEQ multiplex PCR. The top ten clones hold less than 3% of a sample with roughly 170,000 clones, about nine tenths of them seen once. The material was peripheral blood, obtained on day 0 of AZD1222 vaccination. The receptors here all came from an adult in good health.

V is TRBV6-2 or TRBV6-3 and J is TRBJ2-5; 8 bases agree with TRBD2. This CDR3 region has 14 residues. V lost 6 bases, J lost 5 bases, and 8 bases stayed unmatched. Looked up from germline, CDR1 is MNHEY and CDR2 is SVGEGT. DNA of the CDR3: TGTGCCAGCAGCCGATTAGCGGGGATCGAGACCCAGTACTTC. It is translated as CASSRLAGIETQYF.

The CDR3 loop is CAWSVRTTGELFF. The CDR3 DNA sequence: TGTGCCTGGAGTGTCCGCACCACCGGGGAGCTGTTTTTT. The gene calls are TRBV30 and TRBJ2-2; unclear D gene. Between the trimmed V and J ends, which lost 0 bases and 4 bases, there was a span of 6 bases. Germline lookup yields CDR1 GTSNPN and CDR2 SVGIG (reference sequence). The CDR3 loop spans 13 amino acids.

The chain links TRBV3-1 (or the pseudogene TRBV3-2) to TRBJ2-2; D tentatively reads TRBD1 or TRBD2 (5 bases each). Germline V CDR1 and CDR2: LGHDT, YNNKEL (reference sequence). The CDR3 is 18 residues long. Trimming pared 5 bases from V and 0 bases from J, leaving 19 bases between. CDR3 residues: CASSEGMWGKTNTGELFF. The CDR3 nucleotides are TGTGCCAGCAGCGAAGGGATGTGGGGGAAAACGAACACCGGGGAGCTGTTTTTT.

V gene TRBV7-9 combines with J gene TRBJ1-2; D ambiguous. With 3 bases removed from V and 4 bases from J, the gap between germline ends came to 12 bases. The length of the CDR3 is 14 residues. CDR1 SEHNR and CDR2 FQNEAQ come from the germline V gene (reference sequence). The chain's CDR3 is CASSFFVLGYGYTF. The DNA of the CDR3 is TGTGCCAGCAGCTTTTTTGTTCTGGGCTATGGCTACACCTTC.

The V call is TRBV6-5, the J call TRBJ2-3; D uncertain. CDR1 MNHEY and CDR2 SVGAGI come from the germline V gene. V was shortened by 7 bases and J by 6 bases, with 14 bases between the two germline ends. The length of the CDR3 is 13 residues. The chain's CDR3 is CASNDGSGDTQYF. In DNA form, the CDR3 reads TGTGCCAGCAACGACGGTTCCGGGGATACGCAGTATTTT.

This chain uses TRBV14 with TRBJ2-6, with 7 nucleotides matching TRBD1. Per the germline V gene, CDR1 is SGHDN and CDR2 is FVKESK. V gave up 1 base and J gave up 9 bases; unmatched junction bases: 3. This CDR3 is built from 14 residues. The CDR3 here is CASSQGDRVNVLTF. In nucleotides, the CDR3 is TGTGCCAGCAGCCAAGGAGACAGGGTCAACGTCCTGACTTTC.

The CDR3 spells CASSYKVDQPQHF. The CDR3 bases are TGTGCCAGCAGCTATAAGGTGGATCAGCCCCAGCATTTT. The chain carries TRBV11-1 and TRBJ1-5; D is undetermined. Germline V CDR1 and CDR2: SGHAT, FQDESV (reference sequence). V was clipped by 4 bases and J by 5 bases, with 9 bases between them. The CDR3 length is 13 residues.

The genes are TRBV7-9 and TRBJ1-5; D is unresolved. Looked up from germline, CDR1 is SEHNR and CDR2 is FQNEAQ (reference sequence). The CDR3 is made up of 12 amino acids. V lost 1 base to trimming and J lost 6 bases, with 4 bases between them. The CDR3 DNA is TGTGCCAGCAGCTTAGGTACTCAGCCCCAGCATTTT. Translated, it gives CASSLGTQPQHF.

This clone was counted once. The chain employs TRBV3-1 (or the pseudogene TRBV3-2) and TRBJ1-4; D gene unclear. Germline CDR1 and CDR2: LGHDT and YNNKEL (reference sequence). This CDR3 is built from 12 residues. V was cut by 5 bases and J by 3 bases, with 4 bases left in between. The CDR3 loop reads CASSGANEKLFF. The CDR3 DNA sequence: TGTGCCAGCAGCGGGGCTAATGAAAAACTGTTTTTT.

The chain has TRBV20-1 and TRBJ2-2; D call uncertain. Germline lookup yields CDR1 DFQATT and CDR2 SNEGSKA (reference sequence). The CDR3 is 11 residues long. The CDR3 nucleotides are TGCAGCGCCAGGAACACCGGGGAGCTGTTTTTT. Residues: CSARNTGELFF.

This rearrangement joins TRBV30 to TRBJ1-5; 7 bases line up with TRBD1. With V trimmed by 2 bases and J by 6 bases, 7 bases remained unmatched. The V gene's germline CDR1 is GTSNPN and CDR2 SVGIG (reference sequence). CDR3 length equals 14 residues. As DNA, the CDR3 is TGTGCCTGGAGTAGCAGGGGGATGTGTCAGCCCCAGCATTTT. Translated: CAWSSRGMCQPQHF.

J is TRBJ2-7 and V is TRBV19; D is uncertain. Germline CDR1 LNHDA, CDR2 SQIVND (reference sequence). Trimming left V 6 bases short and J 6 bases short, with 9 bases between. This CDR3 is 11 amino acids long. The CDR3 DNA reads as TGTGCCAGTAGATCAGTGGGCGAGCAGTACTTC. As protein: CASRSVGEQYF.

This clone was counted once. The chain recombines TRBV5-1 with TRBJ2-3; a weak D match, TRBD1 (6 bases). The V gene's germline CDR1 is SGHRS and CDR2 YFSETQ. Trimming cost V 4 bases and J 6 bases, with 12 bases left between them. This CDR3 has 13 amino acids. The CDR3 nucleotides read TGCGCCAGCAGCCTGGAAAGGGGGGATACGCAGTATTTT. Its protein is CASSLERGDTQYF.

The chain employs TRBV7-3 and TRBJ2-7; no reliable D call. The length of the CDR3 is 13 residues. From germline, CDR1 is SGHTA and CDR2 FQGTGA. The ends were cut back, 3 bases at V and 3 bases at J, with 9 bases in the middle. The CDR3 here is CASSFSTGYEQYF. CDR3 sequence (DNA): TGTGCCAGCAGCTTTTCGACTGGCTACGAGCAGTACTTC.

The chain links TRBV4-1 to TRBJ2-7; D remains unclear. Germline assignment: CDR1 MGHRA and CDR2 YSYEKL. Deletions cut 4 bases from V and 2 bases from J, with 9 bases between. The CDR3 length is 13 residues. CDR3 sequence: CASSPRTTYEQYF. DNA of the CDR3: TGCGCCAGCAGCCCCCGGACCACCTACGAGCAGTACTTC.

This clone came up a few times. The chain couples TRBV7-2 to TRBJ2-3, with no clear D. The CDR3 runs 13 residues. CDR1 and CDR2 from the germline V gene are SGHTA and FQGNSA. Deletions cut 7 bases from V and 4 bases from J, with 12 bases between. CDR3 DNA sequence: TGTGCCAGCAACACCCACCGGGCAGATACGCAGTATTTT. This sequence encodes CASNTHRADTQYF.

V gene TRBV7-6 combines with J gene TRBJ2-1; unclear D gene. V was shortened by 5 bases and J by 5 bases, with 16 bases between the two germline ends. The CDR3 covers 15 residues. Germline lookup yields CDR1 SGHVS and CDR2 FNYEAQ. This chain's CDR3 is CASSPPQSIDNEQFF. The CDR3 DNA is TGTGCCAGCAGCCCCCCCCAAAGTATCGACAATGAGCAGTTCTTC.

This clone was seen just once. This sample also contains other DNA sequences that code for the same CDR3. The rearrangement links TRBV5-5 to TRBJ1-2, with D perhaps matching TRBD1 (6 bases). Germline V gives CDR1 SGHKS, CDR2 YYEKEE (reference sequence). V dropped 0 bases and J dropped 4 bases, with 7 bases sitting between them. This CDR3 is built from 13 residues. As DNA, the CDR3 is TGTGCCAGCAGCTTGGCACAGGGCTATGGCTACACCTTC. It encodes CASSLAQGYGYTF.

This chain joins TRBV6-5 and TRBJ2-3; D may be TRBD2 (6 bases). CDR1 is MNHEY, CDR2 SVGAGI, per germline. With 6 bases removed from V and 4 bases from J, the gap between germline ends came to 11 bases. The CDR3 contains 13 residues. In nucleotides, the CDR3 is TGTGCCAGCAGGGAGGGGAGCCCAGATACGCAGTATTTT. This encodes CASREGSPDTQYF.

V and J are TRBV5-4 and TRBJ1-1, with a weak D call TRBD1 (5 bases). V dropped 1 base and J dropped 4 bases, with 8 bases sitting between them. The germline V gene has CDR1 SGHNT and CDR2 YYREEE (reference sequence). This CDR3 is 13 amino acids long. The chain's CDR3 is CASSLNGATEAFF. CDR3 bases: TGTGCCAGCAGCTTGAACGGGGCCACTGAAGCTTTCTTT.

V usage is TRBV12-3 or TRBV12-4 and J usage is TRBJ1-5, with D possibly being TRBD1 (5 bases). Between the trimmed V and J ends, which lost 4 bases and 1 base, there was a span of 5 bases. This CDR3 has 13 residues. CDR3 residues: CASSWGSNQPQHF. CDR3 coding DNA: TGTGCCAGCAGTTGGGGGAGCAATCAGCCCCAGCATTTT.

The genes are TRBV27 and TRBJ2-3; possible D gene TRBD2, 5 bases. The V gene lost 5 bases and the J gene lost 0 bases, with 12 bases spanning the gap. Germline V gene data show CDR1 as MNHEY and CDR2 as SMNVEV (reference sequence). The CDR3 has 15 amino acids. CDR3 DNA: TGTGCCAGCAGTACGCAAGCGGATAGCACAGATACGCAGTATTTT. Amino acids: CASSTQADSTDTQYF.

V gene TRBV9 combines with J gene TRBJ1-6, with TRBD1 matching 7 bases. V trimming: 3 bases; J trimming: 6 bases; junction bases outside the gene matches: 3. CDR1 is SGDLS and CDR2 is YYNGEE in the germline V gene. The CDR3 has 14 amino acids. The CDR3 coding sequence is TGTGCCAGCAGCGCTAGACAGGGTAATTCACCCCTCCACTTT. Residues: CASSARQGNSPLHF.

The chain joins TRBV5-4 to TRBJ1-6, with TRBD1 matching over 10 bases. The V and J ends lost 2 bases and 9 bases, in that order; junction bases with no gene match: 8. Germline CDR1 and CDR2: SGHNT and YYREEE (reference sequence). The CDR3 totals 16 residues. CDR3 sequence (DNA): TGTGCCAGCAGCTTCGACCGGGACAGGGGAGTTTCACCCCTCCACTTT. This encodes CASSFDRDRGVSPLHF.

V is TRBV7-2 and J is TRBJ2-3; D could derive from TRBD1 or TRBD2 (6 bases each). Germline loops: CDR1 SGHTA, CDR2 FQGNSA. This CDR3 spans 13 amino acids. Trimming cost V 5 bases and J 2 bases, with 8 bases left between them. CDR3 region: CASSGGHTDTQYF. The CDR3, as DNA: TGTGCCAGCAGCGGGGGGCACACAGATACGCAGTATTTT.

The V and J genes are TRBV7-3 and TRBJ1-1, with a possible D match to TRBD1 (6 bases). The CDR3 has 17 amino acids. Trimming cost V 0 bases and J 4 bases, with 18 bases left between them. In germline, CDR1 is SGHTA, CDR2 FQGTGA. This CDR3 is CASSLTPGGRVSTEAFF. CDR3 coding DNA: TGTGCCAGCAGCTTAACTCCCGGGGGGCGGGTGAGCACTGAAGCTTTCTTT.

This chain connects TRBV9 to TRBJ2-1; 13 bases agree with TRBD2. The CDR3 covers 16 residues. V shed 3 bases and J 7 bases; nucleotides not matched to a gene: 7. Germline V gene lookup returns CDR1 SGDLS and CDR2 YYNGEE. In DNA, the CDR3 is TGTGCCAGCAGCGACCCGACTAGCGGGGGGCGGAATGAGCAGTTCTTC. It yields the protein CASSDPTSGGRNEQFF.

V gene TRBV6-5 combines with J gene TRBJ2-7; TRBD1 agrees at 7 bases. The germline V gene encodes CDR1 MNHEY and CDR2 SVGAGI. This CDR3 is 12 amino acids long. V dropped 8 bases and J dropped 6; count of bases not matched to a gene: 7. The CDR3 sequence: CASQERGREQYF. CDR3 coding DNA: TGTGCCAGCCAGGAAAGGGGGCGCGAGCAGTACTTC.

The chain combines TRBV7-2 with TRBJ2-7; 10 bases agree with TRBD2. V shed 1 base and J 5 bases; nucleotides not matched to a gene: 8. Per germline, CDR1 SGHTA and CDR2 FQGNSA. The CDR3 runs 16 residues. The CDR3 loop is CASSLEISGGLNEQYF. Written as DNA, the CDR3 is TGTGCCAGCAGCTTAGAAATTAGCGGGGGGTTGAACGAGCAGTACTTC.

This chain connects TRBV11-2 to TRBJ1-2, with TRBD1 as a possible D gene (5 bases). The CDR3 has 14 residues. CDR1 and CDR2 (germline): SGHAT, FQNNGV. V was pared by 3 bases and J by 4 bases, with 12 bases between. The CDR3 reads CASSLGRATYGYTF. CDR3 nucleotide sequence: TGTGCCAGCAGCTTGGGCAGGGCGACCTATGGCTACACCTTC.

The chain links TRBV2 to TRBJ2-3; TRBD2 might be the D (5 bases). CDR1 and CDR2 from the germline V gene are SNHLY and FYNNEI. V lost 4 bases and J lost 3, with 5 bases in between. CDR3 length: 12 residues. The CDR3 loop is CASSGGTDTQYF. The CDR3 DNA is TGTGCCAGCAGTGGAGGGACAGATACGCAGTATTTT.

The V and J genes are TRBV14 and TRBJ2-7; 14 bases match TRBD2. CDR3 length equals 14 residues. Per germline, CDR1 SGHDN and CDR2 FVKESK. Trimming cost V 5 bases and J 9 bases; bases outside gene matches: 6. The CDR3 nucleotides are TGTGCCAGCAGCGTGACTAGCGGGGGGGCTGGGCAGTACTTC. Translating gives CASSVTSGGAGQYF. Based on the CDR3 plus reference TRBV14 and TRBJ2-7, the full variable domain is EAGVTQFPSHSVIEKGQTVTLRCDPISGHDNLYWYRRVMGKEIKFLLHFVKESKQDESGMPNNRFLAERTGGTYSTLKVQPAELEDSGVYFCASSVTSGGAGQYFGPGTRLTVT.